Shown below are 5 T cell receptor beta chains from a single sample sequenced in a study of vaccination effects on CD4 cells after COVID-19. Antigens of these TCRs are unknown. Assay used: immunoSEQ multiplex PCR; TCRdb lists only in-frame clones, some missing. The table shows 30,000 to 40,000 clones, with roughly two thirds occurring only once. ViraFEST expansion of antigen-specific CD4+ T cells with viral peptide pools preceded sequencing. Following culture for 9 to 11 days, CD4+ T cells were isolated. All participants had two doses of either the BNT162b2 or mRNA-1273 vaccine. Material: CD4+ T cells from PBMCs cultured with HCoV-229E spike peptides, obtained after COVID-19 vaccination. The receptors here all came from a human donor who received a COVID-19 vaccine.

This clone has just a few counts. The CDR3 sequence: CASSLRTDTEAFF. DNA of the CDR3: TGTGCCAGCTCACTGCGGACAGATACTGAAGCTTTCTTT. The chain is built from TRBV18 and TRBJ1-1; weak D call: TRBD1 (6 bases). Germline values: CDR1 KGHSH, CDR2 LQKENI. CDR3 size: 13 residues. Trimming took 4 bases from V and 5 from J, leaving 11 bases between them. The variable domain in full, with the rest retrieved from reference TRBV18 and TRBJ1-1, is NAGVMQNPRHLVRRRGQEARLRCSPMKGHSHVYWYRQLPEEGLKFMVYLQKENIIDESGMPKERFSAEFPKEGPSILRIQQVVRGDSAAYFCASSLRTDTEAFFGQGTRLTVV.

The gene calls are TRBV5-1 and TRBJ1-6, with a possible D match to TRBD1 (5 bases). The CDR3 is made up of 14 amino acids. Germline values: CDR1 SGHRS, CDR2 YFSETQ. Between the trimmed V and J ends, which lost 6 bases and 8 bases, there was a span of 15 bases. The CDR3 protein is CASKERGFDSPLHF. As DNA, the CDR3 is TGCGCCAGCAAGGAACGGGGGTTCGATTCACCCCTCCACTTT.

This clone was counted a few times. This rearrangement joins TRBV6-5 to TRBJ1-2; TRBD1 agrees at 7 bases. Germline trimming cut 2 bases from V and 7 bases from J; bases unmatched to any gene: 4. Germline loops: CDR1 MNHEY, CDR2 SVGAGI. The CDR3 runs to 13 residues. CDR3 sequence (DNA): TGTGCCAGCAGTTACAGGACAGGTTCTGGCTACACCTTC. This codes for CASSYRTGSGYTF.

The CDR3 loop is CASSQATGGYEQYF. CDR3 sequence (DNA): TGCGCCAGCAGCCAAGCGACAGGGGGATACGAGCAGTACTTC. The V call is TRBV5-1, the J call TRBJ2-7; 9 nucleotides agree with TRBD1. CDR1 is SGHRS and CDR2 is YFSETQ in the germline V gene. V was clipped by 4 bases and J by 4 bases; unmatched bases: 6. The length of the CDR3 is 14 residues. Supplemented by reference TRBV5-1 and TRBJ2-7, the full variable domain reads KAGVTQTPRYLIKTRGQQVTLSCSPISGHRSVSWYQQTPGQGLQFLFEYFSETQRNKGNFPGRFSGRQFSNSRSEMNVSTLELGDSALYLCASSQATGGYEQYFGPGTRLTVT.

This chain joins TRBV2 and TRBJ1-4, with 7 bases identical to TRBD1. The CDR3 sequence is 13 residues long. In germline, CDR1 is SNHLY, CDR2 FYNNEI. V lost 6 bases to trimming and J lost 8 bases; unmatched junction nucleotides: 6. The CDR3 protein is CASRGQLTEKLFF. The CDR3 DNA reads TGTGCCAGCAGGGGACAGCTTACCGAAAAACTGTTTTTT. The full variable domain, with the rest looked up from reference TRBV2 and TRBJ1-4, is EPEVTQTPSHQVTQMGQEVILRCVPISNHLYFYWYRQILGQKVEFLVSFYNNEISEKSEIFDDQFSVERPDGSNFTLKIRSTKLEDSAMYFCASRGQLTEKLFFGSGTQLSVL.